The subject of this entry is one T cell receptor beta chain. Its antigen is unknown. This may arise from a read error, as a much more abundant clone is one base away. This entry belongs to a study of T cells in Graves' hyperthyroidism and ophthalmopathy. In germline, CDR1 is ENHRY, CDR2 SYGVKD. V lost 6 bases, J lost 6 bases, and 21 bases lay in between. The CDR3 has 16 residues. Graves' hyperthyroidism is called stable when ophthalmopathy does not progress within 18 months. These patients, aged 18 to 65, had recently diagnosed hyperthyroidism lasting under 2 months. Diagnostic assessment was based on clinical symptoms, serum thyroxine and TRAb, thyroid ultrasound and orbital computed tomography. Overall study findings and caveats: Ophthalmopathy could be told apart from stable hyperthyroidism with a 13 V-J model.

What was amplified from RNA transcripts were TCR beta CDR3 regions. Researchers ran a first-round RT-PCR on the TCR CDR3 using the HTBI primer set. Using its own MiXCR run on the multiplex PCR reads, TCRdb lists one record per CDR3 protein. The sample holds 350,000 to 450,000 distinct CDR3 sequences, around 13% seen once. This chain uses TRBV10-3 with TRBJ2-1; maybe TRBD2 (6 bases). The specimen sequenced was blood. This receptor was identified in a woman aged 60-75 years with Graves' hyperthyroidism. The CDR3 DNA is TGTGCCATCAGATCCCGACTAGTGGGAGTCGGCAATGAGCAGTTCTTC. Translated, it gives CAIRSRLVGVGNEQFF.